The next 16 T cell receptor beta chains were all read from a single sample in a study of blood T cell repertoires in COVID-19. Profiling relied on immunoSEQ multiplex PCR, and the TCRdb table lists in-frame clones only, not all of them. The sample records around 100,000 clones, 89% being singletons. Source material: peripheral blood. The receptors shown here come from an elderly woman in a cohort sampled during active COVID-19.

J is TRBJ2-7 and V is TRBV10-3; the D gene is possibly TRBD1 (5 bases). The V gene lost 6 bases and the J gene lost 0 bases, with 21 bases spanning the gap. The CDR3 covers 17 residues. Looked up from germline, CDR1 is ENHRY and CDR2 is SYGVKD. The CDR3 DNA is TGTGCCATCAGGGGGCTCGGAACCCCCGACCACTCCTACGAGCAGTACTTC. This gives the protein CAIRGLGTPDHSYEQYF.

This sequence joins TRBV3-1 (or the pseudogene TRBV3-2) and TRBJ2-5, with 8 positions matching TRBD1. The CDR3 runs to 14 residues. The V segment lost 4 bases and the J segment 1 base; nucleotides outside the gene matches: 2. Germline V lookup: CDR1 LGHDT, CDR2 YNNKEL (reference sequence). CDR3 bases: TGTGCCAGCAGCCCCGGGACAGGCCAAGAGACCCAGTACTTC. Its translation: CASSPGTGQETQYF.

The CDR3 nucleotides are TGTGCCAGCAGCCCACAGACAGGGGTGGGTGGCTACACCTTC. Protein: CASSPQTGVGGYTF. This rearrangement joins TRBV3-1 (or the pseudogene TRBV3-2) to TRBJ1-2, with 8 bases fitting TRBD1. V was pared by 4 bases and J by 7 bases, with 8 bases of the junction left unmatched. This CDR3 comprises 14 residues. The germline V gene has CDR1 LGHDT and CDR2 YNNKEL (reference sequence).

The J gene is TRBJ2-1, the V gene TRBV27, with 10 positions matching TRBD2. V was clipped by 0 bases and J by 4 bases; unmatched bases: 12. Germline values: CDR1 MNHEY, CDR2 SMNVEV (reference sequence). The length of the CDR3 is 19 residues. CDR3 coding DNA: TGTGCCAGCAGTTTATCGAAAGTAGCGGGAGGACTTTTATACAATGAGCAGTTCTTC. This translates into CASSLSKVAGGLLYNEQFF.

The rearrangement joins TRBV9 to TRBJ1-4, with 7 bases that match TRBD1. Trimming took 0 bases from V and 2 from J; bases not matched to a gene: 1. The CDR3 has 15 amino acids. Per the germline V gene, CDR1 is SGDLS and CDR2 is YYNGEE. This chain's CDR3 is CASSVGGQTNEKLFF. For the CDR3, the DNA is TGTGCCAGCAGCGTAGGGGGACAGACTAATGAAAAACTGTTTTTT.

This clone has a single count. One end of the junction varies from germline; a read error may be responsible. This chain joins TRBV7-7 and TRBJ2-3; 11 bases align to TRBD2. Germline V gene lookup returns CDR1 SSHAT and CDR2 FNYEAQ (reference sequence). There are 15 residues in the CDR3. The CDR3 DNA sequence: TGTGCTAGCAGTTCTCTAGCGGGGGGTTTAGATACGCAGTATTTT. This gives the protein CASSSLAGGLDTQYF.

In DNA, the CDR3 is TGTGCCAGCAGGCCGACAGGGGGCAGGAACGAGCAGTACTTC. It codes for CASRPTGGRNEQYF. The chain uses TRBV6-5 and TRBJ2-7; 10 nucleotides align to TRBD1. Germline loops: CDR1 MNHEY, CDR2 SVGAGI. Trimming removed 6 bases from V and 5 bases from J; junction bases left unmatched: 7. The CDR3 totals 14 residues.

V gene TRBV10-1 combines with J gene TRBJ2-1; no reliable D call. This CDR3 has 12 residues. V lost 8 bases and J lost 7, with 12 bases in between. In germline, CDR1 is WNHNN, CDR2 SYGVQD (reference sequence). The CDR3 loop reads CASGSKRNEQFF. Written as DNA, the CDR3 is TGCGCCAGCGGCTCGAAGCGAAATGAGCAGTTCTTC.

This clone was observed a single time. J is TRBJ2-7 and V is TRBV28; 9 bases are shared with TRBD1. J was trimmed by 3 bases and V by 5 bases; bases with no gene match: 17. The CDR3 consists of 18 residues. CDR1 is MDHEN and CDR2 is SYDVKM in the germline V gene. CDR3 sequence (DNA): TGTGCCAGCAGTCCTCCGGGCCGACAGGGGGTCAGGTTCTACGAGCAGTACTTC. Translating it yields CASSPPGRQGVRFYEQYF. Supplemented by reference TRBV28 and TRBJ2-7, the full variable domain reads DVKVTQSSRYLVKRTGEKVFLECVQDMDHENMFWYRQDPGLGLRLIYFSYDVKMKEKGDIPEGYSVSREKKERFSLILESASTNQTSMYLCASSPPGRQGVRFYEQYFGPGTRLTVT.

Written as DNA, the CDR3 is TGTGCCAGCAGTTTACAAGAGAGGACAGGGAAAGCTTTCTTT. Protein product: CASSLQERTGKAFF. V and J are TRBV28 and TRBJ1-1; 8 bases agree with TRBD1. Germline CDR1 MDHEN, CDR2 SYDVKM. CDR3 length equals 14 residues. Trimming took 2 bases from V and 9 from J; bases not matched to a gene: 8.

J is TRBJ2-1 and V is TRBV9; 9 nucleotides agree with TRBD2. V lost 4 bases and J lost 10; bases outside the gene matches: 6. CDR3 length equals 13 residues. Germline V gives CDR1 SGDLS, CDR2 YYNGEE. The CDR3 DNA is TGTGCCAGCAGCCCGAACGGACTAGCGGAGCAGTTCTTC. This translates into CASSPNGLAEQFF. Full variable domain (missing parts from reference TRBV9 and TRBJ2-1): DSGVTQTPKHLITATGQRVTLRCSPRSGDLSVYWYQQSLDQGLQFLIQYYNGEERAKGNILERFSAQQFPDLHSELNLSSLELGDSALYFCASSPNGLAEQFFGPGTRLTVL.

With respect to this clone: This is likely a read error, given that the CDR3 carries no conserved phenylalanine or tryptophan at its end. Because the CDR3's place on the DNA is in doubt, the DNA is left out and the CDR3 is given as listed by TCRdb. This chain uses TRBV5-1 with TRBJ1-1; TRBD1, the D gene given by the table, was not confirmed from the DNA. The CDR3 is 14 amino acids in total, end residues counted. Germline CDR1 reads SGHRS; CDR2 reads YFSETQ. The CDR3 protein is CASSLGEGQPLVVI.

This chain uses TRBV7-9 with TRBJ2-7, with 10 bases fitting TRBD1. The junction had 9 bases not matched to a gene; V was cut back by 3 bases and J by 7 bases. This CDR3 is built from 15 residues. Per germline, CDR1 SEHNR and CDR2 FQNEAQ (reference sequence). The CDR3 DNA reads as TGTGCCAGCAGCTTCCGGGACAGGGGTTCCCTGGAGCAGTACTTC. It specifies CASSFRDRGSLEQYF.

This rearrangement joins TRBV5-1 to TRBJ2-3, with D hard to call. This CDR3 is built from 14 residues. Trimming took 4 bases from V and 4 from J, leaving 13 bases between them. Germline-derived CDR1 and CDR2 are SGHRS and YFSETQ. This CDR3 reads CASSPMIGSDTQYF. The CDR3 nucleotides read TGCGCCAGCAGCCCCATGATCGGGTCAGATACGCAGTATTTT.

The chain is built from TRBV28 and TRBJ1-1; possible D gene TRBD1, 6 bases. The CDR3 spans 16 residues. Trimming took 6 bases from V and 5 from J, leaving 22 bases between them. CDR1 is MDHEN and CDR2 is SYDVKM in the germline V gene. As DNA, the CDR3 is TGTGCCAGCAGACCCCGCGGCGGGGGGCGAGGGACTGAAGCTTTCTTT. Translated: CASRPRGGGRGTEAFF.

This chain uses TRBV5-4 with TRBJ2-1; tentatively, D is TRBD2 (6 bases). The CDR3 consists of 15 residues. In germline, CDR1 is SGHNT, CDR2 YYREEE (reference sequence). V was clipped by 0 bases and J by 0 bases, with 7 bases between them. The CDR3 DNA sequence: TGTGCCAGCAGCTTGGACGGGAGCTCCTACAATGAGCAGTTCTTC. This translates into CASSLDGSSYNEQFF.